These 28 T cell receptor beta chains were sequenced from one sample in a study of T cell repertoires in cytomegalovirus infection. One entry per CDR3 protein, called by TCRdb with MiXCR from the reads. This sample has 300,000 to 400,000 distinct CDR3 sequences; 25% to 35% occur once, and the top ten carry 20%. Their specific antigens are unknown. Sequenced material: cultured PBMCs, taken from culture after CMV antigen stimulation. The receptors stem from a human donor in good health (CMV status not recorded). Some clones in this sample may be carry-over from other donors' samples.

This chain links TRBV11-3 with TRBJ2-3; no clear D gene. V lost 0 bases to trimming and J lost 2 bases, with 6 bases between them. CDR3 length: 14 amino acids. Germline values: CDR1 SGHNT, CDR2 YENEEA. Here the CDR3 DNA reads TGTGCCAGCAGCTTAGAACCAGACACAGATACGCAGTATTTT. Protein product: CASSLEPDTDTQYF.

The chain combines TRBV7-3 with TRBJ1-2, with D tentatively TRBD1 (5 bases). This CDR3 spans 14 amino acids. Germline V CDR1 and CDR2: SGHTA, FQGTGA. Between the trimmed V and J ends, which lost 6 bases and 0 bases, there was a span of 11 bases. The CDR3 reads CASRETATNYGYTF. The CDR3 DNA reads as TGTGCCAGCAGAGAGACAGCAACTAACTATGGCTACACCTTC.

This clonotype turned up a few times. The chain has TRBV5-4 and TRBJ2-3; 14 nucleotides align to TRBD2. The CDR3 has 16 residues. V trimming: 4 bases; J trimming: 7 bases; junction bases outside the gene matches: 8. The germline V gene has CDR1 SGHNT and CDR2 YYREEE (reference sequence). The CDR3 protein is CASSLRLAGGPHTQYF. CDR3 nucleotide sequence: TGTGCCAGCAGCCTAAGACTAGCGGGAGGGCCGCATACGCAGTATTTT.

This clonotype was recorded many times. This rearrangement joins TRBV7-2 to TRBJ2-7; either TRBD1 or TRBD2 may supply D (5 bases each). Germline V CDR1 and CDR2: SGHTA, FQGNSA. With 1 base removed from V and 0 bases from J, the gap between germline ends came to 10 bases. The CDR3 runs to 15 residues. The CDR3 is CASSLDRGPSYEQYF. The CDR3, as DNA: TGTGCCAGCAGCTTAGATAGGGGACCCTCCTACGAGCAGTACTTC.

This rearrangement joins TRBV2 to TRBJ1-5; 8 nucleotides match TRBD1. Germline V gene sequence: CDR1 SNHLY, CDR2 FYNNEI. The V segment lost 5 bases and the J segment 6 bases; nucleotides outside the gene matches: 9. The length of the CDR3 is 15 residues. The CDR3 bases are TGTGCCAGCAGTCAAGGACAGGGCTACATTCAGCCCCAGCATTTT. As protein: CASSQGQGYIQPQHF.

The chain links TRBV11-1 to TRBJ1-1; perhaps TRBD1 as D (6 bases). Trimming took off 8 bases at V and 0 bases at J, with 13 bases between the two ends. The CDR3 length is 14 residues. In germline, CDR1 is SGHAT, CDR2 FQDESV (reference sequence). CDR3: CASALGTMNTEAFF. CDR3 sequence (DNA): TGTGCCAGCGCCTTGGGGACAATGAACACTGAAGCTTTCTTT.

V usage is TRBV5-4 and J usage is TRBJ1-2; D is ambiguous. The V gene's germline CDR1 is SGHNT and CDR2 YYREEE (reference sequence). The CDR3 consists of 11 residues. Trimming took off 1 base at V and 10 bases at J, with 8 bases between the two ends. CDR3 in amino acids: CASSLSMDYTF. The CDR3 region has the DNA TGTGCCAGCAGCTTGAGCATGGACTACACCTTC.

This clonotype was counted between two and nine times. The chain combines TRBV25-1 with TRBJ2-7, with a weak D call TRBD1 (5 bases). Germline V gene data show CDR1 as MGHDK and CDR2 as SYGVNS. Trimming took off 5 bases at V and 2 bases at J, with 10 bases between the two ends. The CDR3 has 13 residues. The CDR3 sequence: CASSRGSAYEQYF. In nucleotides, the CDR3 is TGTGCCAGCAGTAGGGGAAGCGCCTACGAGCAGTACTTC.

The rearrangement links TRBV6-1 to TRBJ2-5; TRBD2 is a possible D gene (6 bases). The germline CDR1 and CDR2 sequences are MNHNS and SASEGT. This CDR3 has 13 residues. The V end lost 2 bases, the J end lost 5 bases, and 9 bases lay between the germline ends. The CDR3 protein is CASSELAQETQYF. In DNA form, the CDR3 reads TGTGCCAGCAGTGAACTAGCGCAGGAGACCCAGTACTTC.

This chain uses TRBV14 with TRBJ2-7, with 10 bases aligning to TRBD1. The J segment lost 5 bases and the V segment lost 0 bases, leaving 7 bases of the junction unmatched. The CDR3 is 16 amino acids. Per the germline V gene, CDR1 is SGHDN and CDR2 is FVKESK. CDR3 region: CASSQDPRQGAHEQYF. In nucleotides, the CDR3 is TGTGCCAGCAGCCAAGATCCGCGACAGGGGGCTCACGAGCAGTACTTC.

This clonotype was observed a handful of times. V is TRBV27 and J is TRBJ2-7; 8 bases are shared with TRBD2. V dropped 10 bases and J dropped 5; count of bases not matched to a gene: 10. This CDR3 is 13 amino acids long. CDR1 is MNHEY, CDR2 SMNVEV, per germline (reference sequence). The CDR3 DNA reads TGTGCCACGTCCGGACTAGCAGGGCACGAGCAGTACTTC. Residues: CATSGLAGHEQYF.

This clonotype came up a few times. The chain couples TRBV27 to TRBJ2-1; weak D call: TRBD1 (5 bases). Germline lookup yields CDR1 MNHEY and CDR2 SMNVEV (reference sequence). The CDR3 sequence is 14 residues long. V was clipped by 6 bases and J by 5 bases, with 14 bases between them. The CDR3 protein is CASSRAGRNNEQFF. Here the CDR3 DNA reads TGTGCCAGCAGCCGGGCAGGGCGGAACAATGAGCAGTTCTTC.

This clonotype was detected once. The chain links TRBV7-6 to TRBJ2-5, with D tentatively TRBD1 or TRBD2 (6 bases each). The V end lost 4 bases, the J end lost 2 bases, and 17 bases lay between the germline ends. The CDR3 sequence is 16 residues long. Per the germline V gene, CDR1 is SGHVS and CDR2 is FNYEAQ. CDR3 nucleotides: TGTGCCAGCAGCTATGGGGGCGGAGGGGAACAAGAGACCCAGTACTTC. This sequence encodes CASSYGGGGEQETQYF.

The rearrangement uses TRBV12-3 or TRBV12-4 and TRBJ1-1; D unresolved. This CDR3 comprises 14 residues. V dropped 7 bases and J dropped 1 base, with 13 bases sitting between them. The CDR3 spells CASTPGMANTEAFF. CDR3 coding DNA: TGTGCCAGCACCCCGGGTATGGCGAACACTGAAGCTTTCTTT.

The chain employs TRBV27 and TRBJ1-6, with TRBD1 identical over 9 bases. Trimming at V came to 2 bases and at J to 8 bases, leaving 7 bases not matched to a gene. The CDR3 sequence is 16 residues long. CDR1 MNHEY and CDR2 SMNVEV come from the germline V gene (reference sequence). The CDR3 DNA follows: TGTGCCAGCAGTTTACTGACAGGGGGGACGGATTCACCCCTCCACTTT. Protein: CASSLLTGGTDSPLHF.

This clonotype was seen more than once but under ten times. The chain joins TRBV2 to TRBJ2-7; tentatively, D is TRBD1 (5 bases). Trimming removed 2 bases from V and 9 bases from J, with 14 bases in between. The CDR3 covers 13 residues. Germline loops: CDR1 SNHLY, CDR2 FYNNEI. CDR3 sequence: CASSELGFQGQYF. The CDR3, as DNA: TGTGCCAGCAGTGAATTGGGCTTCCAGGGGCAGTACTTC.

This clonotype was recorded at least ten times. The rearrangement joins TRBV7-2 to TRBJ1-4; 7 nucleotides agree with TRBD1. The CDR3 is made up of 15 amino acids. Germline V gene data show CDR1 as SGHTA and CDR2 as FQGNSA. V lost 4 bases to trimming and J lost 7 bases; unmatched junction nucleotides: 9. The CDR3 region is CASSSPGQRGEKLFF. CDR3 DNA sequence: TGTGCCAGCAGCTCACCGGGACAGAGAGGTGAAAAACTGTTTTTT. The full variable domain, completed using reference TRBV7-2 and TRBJ1-4, is GAGVSQSPSNKVTEKGKDVELRCDPISGHTALYWYRQSLGQGLEFLIYFQGNSAPDKSGLPSDRFSAERTGGSVSTLTIQRTQQEDSAVYLCASSSPGQRGEKLFFGSGTQLSVL.

The V and J genes are TRBV28 and TRBJ2-2; 10 bases line up with TRBD2. V dropped 3 bases and J dropped 5; count of bases not matched to a gene: 3. CDR3 length equals 15 residues. In germline, CDR1 is MDHEN, CDR2 SYDVKM. In DNA, the CDR3 is TGTGCCAGCAGTTTGGCTAGCGGGAGTACCGGGGAGCTGTTTTTT. This translates into CASSLASGSTGELFF.

This clonotype occurred a few times. V usage is TRBV5-4 and J usage is TRBJ2-7; TRBD2 matches at 15 bases. The CDR3 has 17 residues. V lost 4 bases and J lost 5; bases outside the gene matches: 10. Germline lookup yields CDR1 SGHNT and CDR2 YYREEE (reference sequence). Here the CDR3 DNA reads TGTGCCAGCAGCCGGGGGACTAGCGGGAGGCGCACCCACGAGCAGTACTTC. Its translation is CASSRGTSGRRTHEQYF.

The rearrangement links TRBV7-9 to TRBJ2-1, with a weak D call TRBD2 (7 bases). Germline CDR1 and CDR2: SEHNR and FQNEAQ (reference sequence). CDR3 length: 17 residues. V was shortened by 6 bases and J by 3 bases, with 21 bases between the two germline ends. CDR3 protein: CASSPRGGSSFYNEQFF. CDR3 sequence (DNA): TGTGCCAGCAGTCCTAGGGGGGGAAGTTCCTTCTACAATGAGCAGTTCTTC.

V usage is TRBV7-8 and J usage is TRBJ2-5; 7 nucleotides agree with TRBD2. V shed 1 base and J 2 bases; nucleotides not matched to a gene: 7. The CDR3 sequence is 16 residues long. Germline V gene sequence: CDR1 SGHVS, CDR2 FQNEAQ. The CDR3 DNA follows: TGTGCCAGCAGCTTAGGCACTAGCGCAACGCAAGAGACCCAGTACTTC. Encoded protein: CASSLGTSATQETQYF.

Only a few counts were recorded for this clonotype. V is TRBV28 and J is TRBJ2-3; D is uncertain. Germline V CDR1 and CDR2: MDHEN, SYDVKM. The V gene lost 4 bases and the J gene lost 5 bases, with 7 bases spanning the gap. The length of the CDR3 is 12 residues. The CDR3 loop reads CASSSFGDTQYF. The CDR3 DNA reads TGTGCCAGCAGTTCATTTGGAGATACGCAGTATTTT.

V gene TRBV3-1 combines with J gene TRBJ2-1; 10 bases are shared with TRBD2. Losses at the gene ends were 0 bases for V and 10 bases for J; bases not matched to a gene: 6. Germline values: CDR1 LGHDT, CDR2 YNNKEL (reference sequence). The CDR3 runs 15 residues. The CDR3 nucleotides are TGTGCCAGCAGCCAAGATTGGGATAGCGGGAGGGAGCAGTTCTTC. Translation gives CASSQDWDSGREQFF.

This clonotype was observed a single time. The rearrangement links TRBV6-1 to TRBJ1-1; D unclear. Germline V gene sequence: CDR1 MNHNS, CDR2 SASEGT. CDR3 size: 13 residues. V dropped 2 bases and J dropped 1 base, with 5 bases sitting between them. CDR3 sequence (DNA): TGTGCCAGCAGTGAAAACGAGAACACTGAAGCTTTCTTT. It encodes CASSENENTEAFF.

The chain combines TRBV6-1 with TRBJ2-4; D perhaps matches TRBD1 (6 bases). V dropped 3 bases and J dropped 6 bases, with 15 bases sitting between them. The CDR3 runs to 15 residues. Germline V gives CDR1 MNHNS, CDR2 SASEGT. CDR3 amino acids: CASSEDSYIGNIQYF. The CDR3 nucleotides read TGTGCCAGCAGTGAGGACAGTTATATCGGAAACATTCAGTACTTC.

The CDR3 sequence is CASRWGQANYGYTF. The CDR3 nucleotides are TGTGCCAGTAGATGGGGACAGGCTAACTATGGCTACACCTTC. The chain recombines TRBV19 with TRBJ1-2; 8 nucleotides line up with TRBD1. This CDR3 spans 14 amino acids. Germline V lookup: CDR1 LNHDA, CDR2 SQIVND (reference sequence). Unmatched junction bases numbered 3, after V lost 6 bases and J lost 0 bases.

The V and J genes are TRBV7-8 and TRBJ2-1; TRBD1 matches 9 bases. This CDR3 has 19 amino acids. Unmatched junction bases numbered 14, after V lost 1 base and J lost 4 bases. Germline loops: CDR1 SGHVS, CDR2 FQNEAQ. CDR3 nucleotide sequence: TGTGCCAGCAGCTTAGATCCAAGAGTCCGGGACAGGGATTACAATGAGCAGTTCTTC. Translating it yields CASSLDPRVRDRDYNEQFF. Supplemented by reference TRBV7-8 and TRBJ2-1, the full variable domain reads GAGVSQSPRYKVAKRGQDVALRCDPISGHVSLFWYQQALGQGPEFLTYFQNEAQLDKSGLPSDRFFAERPEGSVSTLKIQRTQQEDSAVYLCASSLDPRVRDRDYNEQFFGPGTRLTVL.

The chain is built from TRBV6-1 and TRBJ1-6; D remains unclear. The V end lost 1 base, the J end lost 9 bases, and 13 bases lay between the germline ends. The CDR3 is 15 residues long. The germline V gene encodes CDR1 MNHNS and CDR2 SASEGT. The DNA of the CDR3 is TGTGCCAGCAGTGAAGTTTGGCAGACAAGTTCACCCCTCCACTTT. Protein sequence: CASSEVWQTSSPLHF.